The rows below give T cell receptor beta chains drawn from one sample of a study of vaccination and CD4 T cells after COVID-19. TCRdb reprocessed the PCR reads via MiXCR and lists one record per CDR3 protein. Of just under 30,000 distinct CDR3 sequences listed, approximately 48% are singletons. The source material was CD4+ T cells from blood, sampled about 7 months after SARS-CoV-2 vaccination. The receptors stem from a human donor who had recovered from COVID-19. The CDR3 runs from the conserved cysteine through the conserved F or W. The order of the fields is V gene, J gene, CDR3 protein.

v_call: TRBV27
j_call: TRBJ1-6
cdr3_aa: CASSGSVHNSPLHF

v_call: TRBV20-1
j_call: TRBJ1-2
cdr3_aa: CSASSESYGYTF

v_call: TRBV27
j_call: TRBJ1-5
cdr3_aa: CASSLAPGVNQPQHF

v_call: TRBV28
j_call: TRBJ2-4
cdr3_aa: CASSDRASGNIQYF

v_call: TRBV19
j_call: TRBJ2-1
cdr3_aa: CASKASWSSYNEQFF

v_call: TRBV28
j_call: TRBJ1-1
cdr3_aa: CASSVGQQNTEAFF

v_call: TRBV2
j_call: TRBJ2-7
cdr3_aa: CASTSGSLNEQYF

v_call: TRBV2
j_call: TRBJ2-1
cdr3_aa: CASRQGGSYNEQFF

v_call: TRBV6-1
j_call: TRBJ2-7
cdr3_aa: CASSVNRDSRHEQYF

v_call: TRBV2
j_call: TRBJ1-6
cdr3_aa: CASSARQGQESPLHF

v_call: TRBV4-3
j_call: TRBJ2-7
cdr3_aa: CASSQDLSSGADEQYF

v_call: TRBV20-1
j_call: TRBJ2-5
cdr3_aa: CSASPSTRQETQYF

v_call: TRBV6-5
j_call: TRBJ2-6
cdr3_aa: CASSFGFSGANVLTF

v_call: TRBV20-1
j_call: TRBJ1-2
cdr3_aa: CSASISDRGYGYTF

v_call: TRBV20-1
j_call: TRBJ2-1
cdr3_aa: CSARGPNIQGQFF

v_call: TRBV20-1
j_call: TRBJ2-3
cdr3_aa: CSASHQGQVGTDTQYF

v_call: TRBV6-1
j_call: TRBJ1-6
cdr3_aa: CASSEWAQGVNSPLHF

v_call: TRBV7-2
j_call: TRBJ2-7
cdr3_aa: CASRSTGTSSYEQYF

v_call: TRBV27
j_call: TRBJ1-4
cdr3_aa: CASSPRQGHNEKLFF

v_call: TRBV6-1
j_call: TRBJ1-2
cdr3_aa: CASSEVGGGYGYTF

v_call: TRBV27
j_call: TRBJ1-1
cdr3_aa: CASSSELSDEAFF

v_call: TRBV20-1
j_call: TRBJ2-5
cdr3_aa: CSAPTGGLWETQYF

v_call: TRBV10-3
j_call: TRBJ1-2
cdr3_aa: CAISEGGGGGYTF

v_call: TRBV24-1
j_call: TRBJ2-2
cdr3_aa: CATSAFSRAGELFF

v_call: TRBV7-9
j_call: TRBJ2-7
cdr3_aa: CASSLASAYVEQYF

v_call: TRBV20-1
j_call: TRBJ1-6
cdr3_aa: CSARWTGDGYNSPLHF

v_call: TRBV25-1
j_call: TRBJ2-5
cdr3_aa: CASSDGTSGKETQYF

v_call: TRBV10-3
j_call: TRBJ2-1
cdr3_aa: CAIRLAGGYNEQFF

v_call: TRBV20-1
j_call: TRBJ1-1
cdr3_aa: CSGRMQGNTEAFF

v_call: TRBV28
j_call: TRBJ2-7
cdr3_aa: CASSQAGQGSYEQYF

v_call: TRBV28
j_call: TRBJ1-2
cdr3_aa: CASSSTWTGNGYTF